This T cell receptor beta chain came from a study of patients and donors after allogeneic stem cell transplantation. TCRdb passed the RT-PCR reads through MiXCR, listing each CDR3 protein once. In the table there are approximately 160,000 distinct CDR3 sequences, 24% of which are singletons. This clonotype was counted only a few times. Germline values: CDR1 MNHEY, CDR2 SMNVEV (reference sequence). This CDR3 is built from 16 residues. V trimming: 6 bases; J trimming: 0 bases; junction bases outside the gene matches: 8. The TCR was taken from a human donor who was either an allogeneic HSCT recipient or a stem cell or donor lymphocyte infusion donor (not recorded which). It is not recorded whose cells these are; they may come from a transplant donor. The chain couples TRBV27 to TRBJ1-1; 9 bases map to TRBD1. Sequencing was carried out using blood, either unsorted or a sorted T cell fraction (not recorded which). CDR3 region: CASRAGTGNVNTEAFF. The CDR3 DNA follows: TGTGCCAGCAGGGCCGGGACAGGGAATGTGAACACTGAAGCTTTCTTT.